The 9 T cell receptor beta chains presented below share a single source sample, sequenced in a study of read filtering for tumor transcriptome and immune sequencing. The library was built from about 400 ng RNA with molecular barcoded adaptors for alpha/delta and beta/gamma chains. MiXCR was run by TCRdb on the reads, yielding one entry per CDR3 protein. The sample lists around 2,500 distinct CDR3 sequences; 50% to 75% were seen once. The sample comprised a population of CD138-negative cells sorted from bone marrow. Every receptor here comes from a donor aged 40 or over with multiple myeloma. This table probably holds off-target reads from a library built for another chain.

This clonotype was recorded only once. The rearrangement uses TRBV20-1 and TRBJ2-3, with D maybe TRBD1 (5 bases). Germline V gene data show CDR1 as DFQATT and CDR2 as SNEGSKA (reference sequence). V was shortened by 6 bases and J by 4 bases, with 8 bases between the two germline ends. CDR3 length: 11 residues. In DNA form, the CDR3 reads TGCAGTGCAGCAGGGTCAGATACGCAGTATTTT. The encoded protein is CSAAGSDTQYF.

This clonotype was observed a handful of times. The rearrangement links TRBV29-1 to TRBJ2-1; D is possibly TRBD2 (6 bases). Germline loops: CDR1 SQVTM, CDR2 ANQGSEA. Trimming removed 3 bases at V and 0 bases at J, with 9 bases between. This CDR3 region has 14 residues. In DNA form, the CDR3 reads TGCAGCGTTGATGGAGGGAGCTCCTACAATGAGCAGTTCTTC. This encodes CSVDGGSSYNEQFF.

The CDR3 loop is CSALDRTSGVRTDTQYF. The CDR3 coding sequence is TGCAGTGCGCTTGACCGGACTAGCGGAGTCCGCACAGATACGCAGTATTTT. The genes are TRBV20-1 and TRBJ2-3; 10 bases are shared with TRBD2. Per the germline V gene, CDR1 is DFQATT and CDR2 is SNEGSKA (reference sequence). The CDR3 is 17 amino acids. The trim removed 6 bases at V and 1 base at J, leaving 13 bases unmatched.

The chain recombines TRBV28 with TRBJ2-1; D call uncertain. Trimming cost V 5 bases and J 10 bases, with 6 bases left between them. This CDR3 contains 10 residues. Germline lookup yields CDR1 MDHEN and CDR2 SYDVKM. DNA for the CDR3: TGTGCCAGCAGTAAGTCAGAGCAGTTCTTC. Protein product: CASSKSEQFF.

V gene TRBV28 combines with J gene TRBJ2-1; 7 bases match TRBD2. This CDR3 contains 13 residues. Germline-derived CDR1 and CDR2 are MDHEN and SYDVKM. V lost 3 bases to trimming and J lost 13 bases; unmatched junction nucleotides: 9. The CDR3, as DNA: TGTGCCAGCAGTTTCAGACTAGCAAAAGGACAGTTCTTC. Translation gives CASSFRLAKGQFF.

This clonotype is large by share. The chain carries TRBV6-2 or TRBV6-3 and TRBJ1-5; 9 nucleotides align to TRBD1. The V gene end was trimmed by 2 bases and the J gene end by 7 bases; junction bases not matched to a gene: 12. This CDR3 is built from 17 residues. Germline V gene lookup returns CDR1 MNHEY and CDR2 SVGEGT. The CDR3 DNA reads TGTGCCAGCAGTTACGGTTGGACGGACAGGGGTTGGCAGCCCCAGCATTTT. The encoded protein is CASSYGWTDRGWQPQHF.

Concerning this clonotype: Sequence at one end of the junction differs from germline and may be a read error. The genes are TRBV20-1 and TRBJ2-1; 9 positions agree with TRBD2. The CDR3 sequence is 16 residues long. Germline CDR1 DFQATT, CDR2 SNEGSKA (reference sequence). The CDR3 DNA reads as TGCAGTGCCCCAGCCGCGGGACTAGCTTCCTACAATGCGCAGTTCTTC. As protein: CSAPAAGLASYNAQFF.

The genes are TRBV6-1 and TRBJ2-3; 7 nucleotides align to TRBD1. The germline V gene encodes CDR1 MNHNS and CDR2 SASEGT. The CDR3 is 11 residues long. V was clipped by 5 bases and J by 10 bases; unmatched bases: 3. CDR3 loop: CASSYTGAQYF. The CDR3 region has the DNA TGTGCCAGCAGTTACACAGGGGCGCAGTATTTT.

The rearrangement links TRBV20-1 to TRBJ2-1; tentative D call: TRBD1 (5 bases). V shed 5 bases and J shed 0 bases, with 17 bases lying between them. The CDR3 spans 16 residues. Per the germline V gene, CDR1 is DFQATT and CDR2 is SNEGSKA (reference sequence). The CDR3 is CSAGMDTLSSYNEQFF. CDR3 DNA: TGCAGTGCTGGGATGGACACGCTAAGCTCCTACAATGAGCAGTTCTTC.